The present TCR beta chain was sequenced within a study of graft-versus-host responses after intestinal transplantation (dated by TCRdb to the early 2020s). Study-wide context: The transplants that recipients got were multivisceral, liver-intestinal, or isolated intestinal. Every recipient was given anti-thymocyte globulin induction, then maintenance tacrolimus and steroids for roughly 3 years. After intestinal transplantation, graft-versus-host and host-versus-graft alloreactive T cell clones were followed in the graft, circulation and bone marrow using bulk TCR-beta CDR3 sequencing. Alloreactive clones were identified by sequencing pre-transplant mixed lymphocyte reaction products and comparing these products with unstimulated pre-transplant donor and recipient T cells. Of the 20 to 30 intestinal transplant recipients enrolled in the cohort, one of whom was a retransplant, a few patients without pretransplant specimens were excluded. A peak of at least 4% donor T cells among recipient peripheral blood mononuclear cells was the definition used for donor T cell macrochimerism. Rather than going through the commercial service, samples from three later patients were sequenced in-house on an Illumina MiSeq and processed with MiXCR.

Study-level results and caveats: GvH clones were detected in recipient bone marrow, and some appeared earlier in ileal mucosa or blood, consistent with an intestinal mucosal origin. Peak levels of circulating GvH clones were associated with declines in HvG clones early after transplant. In the allografts of patients with donor T cell macrochimerism, GvH to HvG T cell clonal ratios were high. Conclusions were limited by the relatively low number and heterogeneity of intestinal transplant patients.

The library was generated by the immunoSEQ multiplex PCR assay. For most patients, genomic DNA was isolated with the Qiagen DNeasy Blood and Tissue Kit and sent frozen to Adaptive Biotechnologies for TCR sequencing. For most patients, high-throughput TCR-beta CDR3 sequencing of genomic DNA was performed by Adaptive Biotechnologies. For the original study's pipeline: TCR sequencing data were retrieved from Adaptive's ImmunoSEQ software for more than 15 patients, whereas three other patients were processed with MiXCR and VDJtools. CD4 versus CD8 sorting errors were corrected by removing sequences found in both subsets at a frequency ratio below 5:1. CDR3 nucleotide sequences shared by donor and recipient were removed because the origin of these sequences could not be assigned. Alloreactive clones required at least 2-fold expansion over unstimulated cells and minimum CFSE-low frequency of 0.002% (template counts) or 0.001% (read counts). Mappable clones were those detected in sequenced pre-transplant spleen, lymph node, or MLR CFSE-low populations of the donor or recipient. The cumulative frequency of alloreactive clones was calculated as a percentage of all sequences, weighted by copy number. TCRdb holds this immuneACCESS table with in-frame rearrangements only. Some clones are missing; in checked studies, unresolved V genes explain under half, and the rest has no known cause. That table furnishes V, J and clone size, whereas the DNA furnished D and trimming. The sample table contains over 75,000 clones; only one count was recorded for roughly 90% of them. Together, the top ten hold about 0.062% of the sample.

What the time point label conveys for this sample: cells obtained before transplantation from donor or recipient. CD3+CD4+ and CD3+CD8+ populations were FACS-sorted from unstimulated pre-transplant donor and recipient cells taken from spleen or lymph nodes. The germline V gene (reference sequence) sets CDR1 to MNHEY and CDR2 to SMNVEV. Trimming costs V 3 bases and J 1 base, and their ends lie 7 bases apart. The CDR3 measures 14 amino acids from cysteine to phenylalanine. The sequence is cut down to CDR3 DNA, 42 bases in frame from base 1. Comment on this clone: Its target antigen remains unknown. No base qualities exist here, and no much larger clone lies one base off it.

The chain is encoded by TRBV27 joined to TRBJ1-5, with the D gene call left open. The material was unstimulated CD8+ T cells sorted from spleen or lymph node cells, obtained before transplant. This receptor was obtained from a human donor who was the organ donor for an intestinal transplant. For the CDR3, the sequence is CASSFAGSNQPQHF. The sequenced DNA is TGTGCCAGCAGTTTTGCGGGGAGCAATCAGCCCCAGCATTTT.